Below are 21 T cell receptor beta chains sequenced from a single sample in a study of blood T cell repertoires in COVID-19. Here immunoSEQ multiplex PCR was the method, and the copy in TCRdb shows in-frame clones only, minus some. The sample gives approximately 150,000 clones, roughly 86% of which show up once; 1.8% is in the top ten. Sequencing was carried out using peripheral blood. Receptors were obtained from a man in his sixties or seventies with acute or convalescent COVID-19.

The chain links TRBV5-4 to TRBJ1-2, with a possible D match to TRBD1 (5 bases). V lost 2 bases and J lost 4, with 21 bases in between. In germline, CDR1 is SGHNT, CDR2 YYREEE (reference sequence). This CDR3 has 17 residues. CDR3 DNA: TGTGCCAGCAGCTTTAACCGGGGGAGCCAACGAGGCTATGGCTACACCTTC. As protein: CASSFNRGSQRGYGYTF.

The V call is TRBV6-2 or TRBV6-3, the J call TRBJ2-3; TRBD2 is a possible D gene (5 bases). Trimming stripped 5 bases from V and 8 bases from J, with 11 bases between. CDR1 is MNHEY, CDR2 SVGEGT, per germline. There are 12 residues in the CDR3. CDR3 bases: TGTGCCAGCAGTGAGGGTAGAGGTACGCAGTATTTT. It specifies CASSEGRGTQYF.

The chain combines TRBV5-1 with TRBJ2-2; perhaps TRBD1 as D (6 bases). Looked up from germline, CDR1 is SGHRS and CDR2 is YFSETQ. The CDR3 has 16 amino acids. V was trimmed by 1 base and J by 4 bases, leaving 14 bases between them. CDR3 DNA sequence: TGCGCCAGCAGCTTGTCAGGGGATCGTGGCACCGGGGAGCTGTTTTTT. It is translated as CASSLSGDRGTGELFF.

V and J are TRBV5-1 and TRBJ1-4; 9 nucleotides match TRBD1. Germline CDR1 is SGHRS and CDR2 is YFSETQ. V lost 3 bases, J lost 12 bases, and 9 bases stayed unmatched. The CDR3 totals 14 residues. In DNA form, the CDR3 reads TGCGCCAGCAGCTCCGGACAGGGGCCCTGGGAACTGTTTTTT. This encodes CASSSGQGPWELFF.

V usage is TRBV19 and J usage is TRBJ2-3; possible D gene TRBD2, 6 bases. Germline V gene data show CDR1 as LNHDA and CDR2 as SQIVND (reference sequence). The CDR3 totals 12 residues. V dropped 10 bases and J dropped 4 bases, with 12 bases sitting between them. The CDR3 DNA sequence: TGTGCCACGCAATGGGGGGCAGATACGCAGTATTTT. It encodes CATQWGADTQYF.

Note on this clone: The sample contains more than one DNA sequence encoding this CDR3. This chain connects TRBV6-5 to TRBJ1-1; 7 bases fit TRBD1. The trim removed 5 bases at V and 3 bases at J, leaving 3 bases unmatched. This CDR3 spans 13 amino acids. The V gene's germline CDR1 is MNHEY and CDR2 SVGAGI. CDR3 DNA sequence: TGTGCCAGCAGTCGGACAGGAGACACTGAAGCTTTCTTT. Translating gives CASSRTGDTEAFF.

Notes on this clone: Other DNA sequences of this sample code for an identical CDR3. The chain carries TRBV15 and TRBJ1-1; no firm D call. The germline V and J ends were trimmed by 0 bases and 0 bases, with 5 bases remaining between them. The V gene's germline CDR1 is LNHNV and CDR2 YYDKDF (reference sequence). CDR3 size: 14 residues. Here the CDR3 DNA reads TGTGCCACCAGCAGAGATCCCGTGAACACTGAAGCTTTCTTT. It translates to CATSRDPVNTEAFF.

Notes on this clone: No DNA is shown, since the ends of the CDR3 on it are uncertain; the CDR3 is the one TCRdb lists. The rearrangement links TRBV6-6 to TRBJ2-3; the DNA was not used to check the table's D call, TRBD1. CDR1 and CDR2 from the germline V gene are MNHNY and SVGAGI (reference sequence). The CDR3 region is 16 residues in length, termini included. CDR3 in amino acids: CASSSGQGTPTDTQYF.

The chain joins TRBV10-3 to TRBJ1-5, with D hard to call. The CDR3 length is 14 residues. Deletions cut 4 bases from V and 1 base from J, with 8 bases between. The germline gives CDR1 ENHRY, CDR2 SYGVKD. CDR3 DNA: TGTGCCATCAGTGCGACTGGGAGCAATCAGCCCCAGCATTTT. This gives the protein CAISATGSNQPQHF.

This clone has just a few counts. At the DNA level, this CDR3 is encoded by other sequences in the same sample as well. CDR3 residues: CATSDYGDTQYF. The CDR3 DNA reads TGTGCCACCAGTGATTACGGAGATACGCAGTATTTT. The J gene is TRBJ2-3, the V gene TRBV24-1; D gene unclear. V was trimmed by 2 bases and J by 5 bases, leaving 4 bases between them. CDR3 length: 12 residues. Germline V gene data show CDR1 as KGHDR and CDR2 as SFDVKD.

The CDR3 region is CASSISGTAKGGQFF. The CDR3 coding sequence is TGTGCCAGTAGTATTAGCGGGACTGCTAAAGGGGGGCAGTTCTTC. The chain has TRBV19 and TRBJ2-1; 8 bases agree with TRBD2. CDR1 is LNHDA and CDR2 is SQIVND in the germline V gene (reference sequence). Trimming cost V 3 bases and J 12 bases; bases outside gene matches: 13. The CDR3 loop spans 15 amino acids.

CDR3 DNA: TGTGCCACCTGGGACAGTAAGGATGGCTACACCTTC. It translates to CATWDSKDGYTF. The chain joins TRBV10-3 to TRBJ1-2; 7 positions match TRBD1. Per the germline V gene, CDR1 is ENHRY and CDR2 is SYGVKD. The ends lost 10 bases at V and 6 bases at J; junction bases unmatched: 8. The CDR3 consists of 12 residues.

The chain couples TRBV5-4 to TRBJ1-4; no reliable D call. CDR1 and CDR2 from the germline V gene are SGHNT and YYREEE (reference sequence). The CDR3 runs to 15 residues. V lost 0 bases, J lost 5 bases, and 11 bases lay in between. CDR3 sequence: CASSLGQEANEKLFF. Here the CDR3 DNA reads TGTGCCAGCAGCTTGGGGCAGGAGGCGAATGAAAAACTGTTTTTT.

The chain employs TRBV29-1 and TRBJ2-2; D is unresolved. This CDR3 region has 13 residues. CDR1 SQVTM and CDR2 ANQGSEA come from the germline V gene. V was cut by 3 bases and J by 5 bases, with 10 bases left in between. The CDR3 is CSVDEVGTGELFF. The CDR3 DNA reads as TGCAGCGTTGACGAGGTTGGGACCGGGGAGCTGTTTTTT.

This clone was detected only once. V and J are TRBV28 and TRBJ1-1, with D perhaps matching TRBD1 (6 bases). Trimming took 8 bases from V and 7 from J, leaving 17 bases between them. The CDR3 has 13 amino acids. Germline V gives CDR1 MDHEN, CDR2 SYDVKM. CDR3 DNA: TGTGCCAGCGGGTCAGGACAGTCGATTGAAGCTTTCTTT. Translated, it gives CASGSGQSIEAFF.

This clone was seen a handful of times. This chain connects TRBV5-1 to TRBJ2-7; TRBD2 might be the D (6 bases). This CDR3 contains 16 residues. Per germline, CDR1 SGHRS and CDR2 YFSETQ. Trimming cost V 1 base and J 0 bases, with 14 bases left between them. The CDR3 DNA reads TGCGCCAGCAGCTTGTCAACAGCCGGGGGCTCCTACGAGCAGTACTTC. Translation gives CASSLSTAGGSYEQYF.

CDR3 bases: TGCGCCAGCAGCCTCACCCAGGGAGATACGCAGTATTTT. Translating it yields CASSLTQGDTQYF. The genes are TRBV4-1 and TRBJ2-3; TRBD1 might be the D (5 bases). The CDR3 is 13 amino acids. Germline V CDR1 and CDR2: MGHRA, YSYEKL. V lost 4 bases and J 5 bases, leaving 10 bases between the germline ends.

This chain links TRBV27 with TRBJ2-7, with D possibly TRBD2 on 6 matching bases. The germline CDR1 and CDR2 sequences are MNHEY and SMNVEV (reference sequence). This CDR3 has 13 residues. Trimming stripped 6 bases from V and 7 bases from J, with 16 bases between. CDR3 in amino acids: CASSSGLRSEQYF. CDR3 in DNA: TGTGCCAGCAGCTCGGGACTCCGCTCGGAGCAGTACTTC.

The rearrangement joins TRBV3-1 (or the pseudogene TRBV3-2) to TRBJ2-7; 9 bases fit TRBD1. Germline CDR1 LGHDT, CDR2 YNNKEL (reference sequence). The CDR3 totals 15 residues. V trimming: 4 bases; J trimming: 0 bases; junction bases outside the gene matches: 4. CDR3: CASSLGQGSSYEQYF. The CDR3 nucleotides read TGTGCCAGCAGCCTCGGACAGGGGAGCTCCTACGAGCAGTACTTC.

This clone was seen a handful of times. The genes are TRBV7-3 and TRBJ1-1, with TRBD1 as a possible D gene (6 bases). Trimming took 9 bases from V and 1 from J, leaving 15 bases between them. Germline V gives CDR1 SGHTA, CDR2 FQGTGA. The CDR3 is made up of 14 amino acids. The CDR3: CASQPGGQNTEAFF. CDR3 in DNA: TGTGCCAGTCAGCCGGGGGGCCAGAACACTGAAGCTTTCTTT.

The chain recombines TRBV7-3 with TRBJ2-3; no definite D call. CDR1 and CDR2 from the germline V gene are SGHTA and FQGTGA. V shed 1 base and J shed 0 bases, with 8 bases lying between them. The CDR3 has 15 amino acids. This CDR3 is CASSLNPGSTDTQYF. The DNA for the CDR3 is TGTGCCAGCAGCTTAAACCCGGGTAGCACAGATACGCAGTATTTT.